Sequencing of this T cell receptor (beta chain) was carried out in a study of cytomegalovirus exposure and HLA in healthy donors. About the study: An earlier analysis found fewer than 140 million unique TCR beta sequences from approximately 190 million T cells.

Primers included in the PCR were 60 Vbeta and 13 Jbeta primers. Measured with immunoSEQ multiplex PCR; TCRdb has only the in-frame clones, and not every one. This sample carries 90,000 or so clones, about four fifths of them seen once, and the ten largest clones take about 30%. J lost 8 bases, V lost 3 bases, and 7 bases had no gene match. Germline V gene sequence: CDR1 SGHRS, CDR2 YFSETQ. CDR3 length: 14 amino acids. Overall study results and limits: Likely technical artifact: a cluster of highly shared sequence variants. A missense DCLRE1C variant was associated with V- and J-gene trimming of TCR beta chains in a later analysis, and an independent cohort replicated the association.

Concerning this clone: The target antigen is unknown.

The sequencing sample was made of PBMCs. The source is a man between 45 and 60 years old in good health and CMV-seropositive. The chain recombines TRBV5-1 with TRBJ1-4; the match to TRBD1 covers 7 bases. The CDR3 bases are TGCGCCAGCAGCTGGGGGACAGAGGAGGAAAAACTGTTTTTT. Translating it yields CASSWGTEEEKLFF.